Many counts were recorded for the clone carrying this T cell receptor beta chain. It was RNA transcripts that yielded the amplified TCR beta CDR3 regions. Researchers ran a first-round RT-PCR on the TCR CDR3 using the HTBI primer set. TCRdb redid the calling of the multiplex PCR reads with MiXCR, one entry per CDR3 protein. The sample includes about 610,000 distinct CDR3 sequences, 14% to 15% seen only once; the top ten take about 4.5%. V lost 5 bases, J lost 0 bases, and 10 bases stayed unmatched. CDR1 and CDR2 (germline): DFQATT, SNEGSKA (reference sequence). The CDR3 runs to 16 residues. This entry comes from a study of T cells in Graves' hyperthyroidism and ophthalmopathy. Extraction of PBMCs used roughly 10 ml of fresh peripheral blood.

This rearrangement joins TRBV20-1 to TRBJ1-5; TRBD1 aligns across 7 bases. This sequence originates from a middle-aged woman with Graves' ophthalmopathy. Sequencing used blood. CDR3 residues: CSAQDRSVYSNQPQHF. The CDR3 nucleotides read TGCAGTGCTCAGGACAGGAGCGTTTATAGCAATCAGCCCCAGCATTTT.